Listed below are T cell receptor beta chains from one sample, sequenced in a study of T cells in Graves' hyperthyroidism and ophthalmopathy. TCRdb called the multiplex PCR reads again in MiXCR, with one record for every CDR3 protein. The top ten hold 73% of the sample, which has approximately 400,000 distinct CDR3 sequences, about 25% seen once. The sample taken for sequencing was blood. The receptors stem from a man aged 45-65 years with Graves' hyperthyroidism. CDR3s include the opening cysteine and the closing phenylalanine or tryptophan. D genes are given only for firm matches. Part of the rows lack a size; the others show once, few, many or a class for expanded clones.

D gene	clone size	J gene	V gene	CDR3 protein	CDR3 DNA
-	many	TRBJ2-5	TRBV11-2	CASSQPRGGYQETQYF	TGTGCCAGCAGCCAGCCCAGGGGAGGGTACCAAGAGACCCAGTACTTC
TRBD2	few	TRBJ2-1	TRBV19	CASSKVGGSVNEQFF	TGTGCCAGTAGTAAGGTTGGCGGGAGCGTGAATGAGCAGTTCTTC
TRBD2	-	TRBJ2-3	TRBV7-3	CASSLDGGRATDTQYF	TGTGCCAGCAGCTTAGATGGCGGGAGGGCAACAGATACGCAGTATTTT
-	-	TRBJ1-2	TRBV12-3/TRBV12-4	CASKWGELSEDYGYTF	TGTGCCAGCAAGTGGGGGGAACTCAGCGAAGACTATGGCTACACCTTC
-	many	TRBJ2-7	TRBV28	CASSLTTASYEQYF	TGTGCCAGCAGTTTAACGACGGCGTCCTACGAGCAGTACTTC
-	few	TRBJ1-4	TRBV5-1	CASSLEGHGEKLFF	TGCGCCAGCAGCTTGGAAGGGCACGGTGAAAAACTGTTTTTT
-	-	TRBJ2-3	TRBV6-2/TRBV6-3	CASLEADTQYF	TGTGCCAGTCTAGAGGCAGATACGCAGTATTTT
TRBD2	-	TRBJ2-7	TRBV18	CASSAAGEQSEQYF	TGTGCCAGCTCAGCGGCGGGAGAACAGTCCGAGCAGTACTTC
-	few	TRBJ2-2	TRBV10-1	CASSGLGRAGELFF	TGCGCCAGCAGTGGGCTCGGGAGAGCCGGGGAGCTGTTTTTT
-	once	TRBJ1-2	TRBV19	CASSILGPGYGYTF	TGTGCCAGTAGTATCCTGGGGCCAGGATACGGCTACACCTTC
TRBD2	few	TRBJ2-2	TRBV7-6	CASSLAGVFGTGELFF	TGTGCCAGCAGCCTAGCGGGAGTGTTCGGAACCGGGGAGCTGTTTTTT
-	few	TRBJ2-3	TRBV29-1	CSVDGRGTDTQYF	TGCAGCGTTGATGGGAGAGGCACAGATACGCAGTATTTT
-	-	TRBJ2-1	TRBV7-3	CASSLIRAGGEQFF	TGTGCCAGCAGCTTAATCCGGGCTGGGGGTGAGCAGTTCTTC
TRBD1	many	TRBJ1-5	TRBV27	CASSSQGARQPQHF	TGTGCCAGCAGTTCACAGGGGGCAAGGCAGCCCCAGCATTTT
TRBD2	few	TRBJ2-2	TRBV24-1	CATSGLAGGGELFF	TGTGCCACCAGTGGACTAGCGGGAGGCGGGGAGCTGTTTTTT
-	-	TRBJ2-2	TRBV28	CASSLDDTGELFF	TGTGCCAGCAGTTTGGACGATACCGGGGAGCTGTTTTTT
-	few	TRBJ1-2	TRBV3-1	CASNRGGTNYGYTF	TGTGCCAGCAACCGGGGGGGAACAAACTATGGCTACACCTTC
TRBD1	-	TRBJ1-1	TRBV7-2	CASSSRQGQVRPFF	TGTGCCAGCAGCTCAAGACAGGGGCAAGTTCGCCCTTTCTTT
TRBD2	few	TRBJ2-5	TRBV7-6	CASSLGVAGPETQYF	TGTGCCAGCAGCTTAGGGGTAGCGGGACCGGAGACCCAGTACTTC
TRBD1	few	TRBJ2-2	TRBV7-9	CASSPAWDSGELFF	TGTGCCAGCAGCCCAGCCTGGGACAGCGGGGAGCTGTTTTTT